The table lists the clone carrying this TCR beta chain with a few counts. Its antigen is undetermined. Sample time point: newly diagnosed GD, antithyroid drugs for less than 3 months. Following extraction of RNA from PBMCs, that RNA was used to make the TCR library. This record belongs to a study of regulatory T cells in long-lasting Graves disease. The overall study: Duration of antithyroid drug therapy among newly diagnosed Graves' patients was under 3 months. General study points: Patients whose Graves' disease persisted exhibited lower TCR diversity than those newly diagnosed.

iRepertoire HTBI primers and Arm-PCR of CDR3 regions built TCR beta libraries. In TCRdb, the multiplex PCR reads were re-called with MiXCR into one record per CDR3 protein. The repertoire holds 400,000 to 450,000 distinct CDR3 sequences, with approximately 16% as singletons. The germline CDR1 and CDR2 sequences are LNHDA and SQIVND (reference sequence). The CDR3 sequence is 15 residues long. With 3 bases removed from V and 0 bases from J, the gap between germline ends came to 9 bases. In addition, the sample was reused for a study of T cells in Graves' hyperthyroidism and ophthalmopathy. That source reports: Most clonotypes that expanded in the thyroid above 0.001 also showed up in blood.

This TCR was sampled from a woman aged 30 to 39 with Graves disease. This material consisted of peripheral blood mononuclear cells (PBMCs), taken at new diagnosis, from a patient treated with antithyroid drugs. The genes are TRBV19 and TRBJ1-3; unclear D gene. CDR3 residues: CASSMEGSSGNTIYF. The CDR3 DNA is TGTGCCAGTAGTATGGAGGGAAGCTCTGGAAACACCATATATTTT.